Below are 3 T cell receptor beta chains sequenced from a single sample in a study of beta chain features in type 1 diabetes. Overall study results and limits: Moderate but significant shortening of TCRB CDR3s was recorded in all four CD4+ subsets from Type 1 diabetes patients.

Sequenced material consisted of expressed TCRB transcripts (all of the isolated RNA was reverse transcribed). Some clones are missing from TCRdb's copy, which holds only in-frame ones; the method was immunoSEQ multiplex PCR. This table has about 160,000 clones, about 7.8% appearing once. Which antigens these TCRs recognize remains unknown. Sequencing used central memory CD4+ T cells from blood. Receptors originate from a woman aged 40 to 49 with type 1 diabetes.

Details on this clone: It may be a read error: a sequence one base away is much more abundant. The chain links TRBV7-2 to TRBJ2-1; D is unresolved. V was clipped by 1 base and J by 6 bases, with 7 bases between them. Germline loops: CDR1 SGHTA, CDR2 FQGNSA. The CDR3 contains 13 residues. The CDR3 is CASSLEPGNEQFF. The CDR3 DNA sequence: TGTGCCAGCAGCTTAGAACCGGGCAATGAGCAGTTCTTC.

V gene TRBV7-9 combines with J gene TRBJ1-2, with a weak D call TRBD1 (6 bases). Germline assignment: CDR1 SEHNR and CDR2 FQNEAQ (reference sequence). The V end was cut by 5 bases, the J end by 2 bases, with 12 bases between. There are 14 residues in the CDR3. In DNA, the CDR3 is TGTGCCAGCAGCGAACAGGGATGGAACTATGGCTACACCTTC. Amino acids: CASSEQGWNYGYTF. Drawing the rest from reference TRBV7-9 and TRBJ1-2, the complete variable domain is DTGVSQNPRHKITKRGQNVTFRCDPISEHNRLYWYRQTLGQGPEFLTYFQNEAQLEKSRLLSDRFSAERPKGSFSTLEIQRTEQGDSAMYLCASSEQGWNYGYTFGSGTRLTVV.

Remarks on this clone: This sample includes further DNA sequences coding for the same CDR3. The J gene is TRBJ2-1, the V gene TRBV6-5; D is perhaps TRBD1 (6 bases). The CDR3 is made up of 15 amino acids. Trimming removed 4 bases from V and 0 bases from J, with 10 bases in between. The germline V gene has CDR1 MNHEY and CDR2 SVGAGI. Here the CDR3 reads CASSSTGSSYNEQFF. For the CDR3, the DNA is TGTGCCAGCAGTTCCACAGGGAGCTCCTACAATGAGCAGTTCTTC.